This T cell receptor (beta chain) was found in a study of monozygotic twins with cystic fibrosis. This CDR3 contains 13 residues. Germline V CDR1 and CDR2: LNHDA, SQIVND (reference sequence). Trimming took off 6 bases at V and 7 bases at J, with 13 bases between the two ends. Profiling relied on immunoSEQ multiplex PCR, and the TCRdb table lists in-frame clones only, not all of them. The sample lists 34,000 or so clones; approximately 92% were seen once. The chain employs TRBV19 and TRBJ2-4; D is uncertain. This TCR derives from a girl aged 2 to 10 with cystic fibrosis. Sequencing was done on a sample of blood. CDR3 in DNA: TGTGCCAGTAGCGCCGCCCTGAGGAACATTCAGTACTTC. Translation: CASSAALRNIQYF.